This TCR beta chain was recorded in a study of high-grade serous ovarian cancer treatment subgroups. Regarding the study as a whole: Bulk tumor TCR sequencing gave no spatial information.

Tumor samples were taken before definitive surgery or chemotherapy. Sequencing used immunoSEQ multiplex PCR; TCRdb keeps in-frame clones, though not all of them. The data hold more than 2,500 clones, with about four fifths observed a single time. Trimming stripped 7 bases from V and 1 base from J, with 14 bases between. Per the germline V gene, CDR1 is SNHLY and CDR2 is FYNNEI. The CDR3 consists of 15 residues. About this clone itself: What it binds is not known.

The sequencing sample was made of tumor tissue. The chain employs TRBV2 and TRBJ2-1; maybe TRBD2 (5 bases). The origin of this receptor is a human donor with high-grade serous ovarian cancer. DNA of the CDR3: TGTGCCAGCATAGAGGGAAGCGAGTCCTACAATGAGCAGTTCTTC. Encoded protein: CASIEGSESYNEQFF.